This T cell receptor beta chain derives from a study of graft-versus-host responses after intestinal transplantation. The overall study: Uniformly, recipients were administered anti-thymocyte globulin induction with subsequent tacrolimus and steroids for roughly three years. Study findings and constraints: Among recipient marrow samples, GvH clones were found; some appeared first in ileum or blood.

Note on this clone: Its antigen is unidentified.

Germline loops: CDR1 SGHRS, CDR2 YFSETQ. The length of the CDR3 is 15 residues. V lost 3 bases and J lost 3; bases outside the gene matches: 7. Only in-frame clones appear in the TCRdb table, and some are missing; sequencing was by immunoSEQ multiplex PCR. Of about 90,000 clones listed, 88% were seen once; the top ten hold 0.28%. The clonotype comes from a human donor who was the organ donor for an intestinal transplant. This material consisted of unstimulated CD4+ T cells sorted from spleen or lymph node cells, taken before transplant. This sequence joins TRBV5-1 and TRBJ1-1; 8 bases match TRBD1. The CDR3 sequence: CASSSDRGQDTEAFF. CDR3 nucleotide sequence: TGCGCCAGCAGCTCAGACAGGGGACAGGACACTGAAGCTTTCTTT. Complete variable domain (other parts from reference TRBV5-1 and TRBJ1-1): KAGVTQTPRYLIKTRGQQVTLSCSPISGHRSVSWYQQTPGQGLQFLFEYFSETQRNKGNFPGRFSGRQFSNSRSEMNVSTLELGDSALYLCASSSDRGQDTEAFFGQGTRLTVV.